This T cell receptor (beta chain) is from a study of T cells after yellow fever vaccination. 5'RACE template switching generated TCR cDNA, adding a universal primer site and UMIs. TCRdb reprocessed the 5' RACE reads via MiXCR and lists one record per CDR3 protein. The sample consists of 550,000 to 750,000 distinct CDR3 sequences, approximately 13% of them appearing once. In regard to this clonotype: The antigen is undetermined.

V dropped 8 bases and J dropped 15; count of bases not matched to a gene: 11. CDR3 size: 12 residues. Study results and limitations: Reappearance after the booster was seen for most primary-vaccination clones, at 96% CD4 and 75% to 90% CD8.

This sequence joins TRBV12-3 or TRBV12-4 and TRBJ2-1; TRBD2 matches 9 bases. The clonotype was recovered from a man younger than 40 who received the YFV17D yellow fever vaccine. The specimen was PBMCs, collected on the day of the yellow fever booster vaccination. The CDR3 sequence is CASSSPGTSLFF. CDR3 coding DNA: TGTGCCAGCTCCTCCCCGGGGACTAGCTTGTTCTTC.